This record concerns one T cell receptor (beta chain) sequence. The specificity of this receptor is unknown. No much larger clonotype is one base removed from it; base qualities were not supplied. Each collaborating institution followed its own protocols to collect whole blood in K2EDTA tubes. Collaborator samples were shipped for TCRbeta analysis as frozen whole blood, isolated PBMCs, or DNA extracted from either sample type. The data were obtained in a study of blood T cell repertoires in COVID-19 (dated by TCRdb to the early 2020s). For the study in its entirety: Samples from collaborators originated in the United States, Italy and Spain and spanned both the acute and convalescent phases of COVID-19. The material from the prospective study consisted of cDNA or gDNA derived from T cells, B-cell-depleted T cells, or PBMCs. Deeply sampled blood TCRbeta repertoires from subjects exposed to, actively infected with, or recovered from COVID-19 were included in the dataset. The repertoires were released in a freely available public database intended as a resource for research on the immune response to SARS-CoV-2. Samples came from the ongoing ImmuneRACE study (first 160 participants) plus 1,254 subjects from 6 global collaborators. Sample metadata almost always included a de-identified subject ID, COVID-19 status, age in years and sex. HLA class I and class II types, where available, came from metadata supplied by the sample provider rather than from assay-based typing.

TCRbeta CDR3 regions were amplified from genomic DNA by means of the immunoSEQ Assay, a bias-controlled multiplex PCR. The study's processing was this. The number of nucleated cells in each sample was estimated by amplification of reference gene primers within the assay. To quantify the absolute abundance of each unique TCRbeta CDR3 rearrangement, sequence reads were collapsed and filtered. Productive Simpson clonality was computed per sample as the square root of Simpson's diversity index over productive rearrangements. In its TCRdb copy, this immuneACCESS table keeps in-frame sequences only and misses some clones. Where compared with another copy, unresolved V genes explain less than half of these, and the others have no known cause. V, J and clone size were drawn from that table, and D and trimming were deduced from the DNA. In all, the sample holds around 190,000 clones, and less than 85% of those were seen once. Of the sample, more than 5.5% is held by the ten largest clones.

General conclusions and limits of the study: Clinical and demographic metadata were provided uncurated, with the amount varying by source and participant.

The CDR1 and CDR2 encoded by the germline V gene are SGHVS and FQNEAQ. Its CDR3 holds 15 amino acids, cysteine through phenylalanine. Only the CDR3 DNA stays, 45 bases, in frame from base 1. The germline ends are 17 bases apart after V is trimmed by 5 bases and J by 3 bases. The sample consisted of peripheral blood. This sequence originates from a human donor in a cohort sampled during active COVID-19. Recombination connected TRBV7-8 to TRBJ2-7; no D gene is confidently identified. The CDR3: CASSPGSSPGYEQYF. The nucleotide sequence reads TGTGCCAGCAGCCCCGGCAGTTCGCCGGGCTACGAGCAGTACTTC.